A single T cell receptor (beta chain) is shown here with its context. The CDR3 runs to 15 residues. Germline assignment: CDR1 MDHEN and CDR2 SYDVKM. The V and J ends lost 4 bases and 13 bases, in that order; junction bases with no gene match: 8. This specimen comes from a study of shared clonotypes between healthy human individuals. The wider study: Each donor had three CD4 naive, three CD4 memory, two CD8 naive and one CD8 memory plate.

The protocol was immunoSEQ multiplex PCR, while the TCRdb copy is restricted to in-frame clones and leaves out a portion. Here the sample spans 950,000 to 1,200,000 clones, about 80% being singletons. The sample taken for sequencing was memory CD4+ T cells from PBMCs. The subset denotes: CD45RA-negative fraction. The chain combines TRBV28 with TRBJ2-1, with 15 bases matching TRBD2. The clonotype comes from a young man in good health. Some clones in this sample may be carry-over from other donors' samples. CDR3: CASSSMGLAGGRQFF. For the CDR3, the DNA is TGTGCCAGCAGTTCCATGGGACTAGCGGGAGGAAGACAGTTCTTC.